This TCR beta chain was captured in a study of technical replicates of blood from four donors. CDR3 length equals 14 residues. V was pared by 7 bases and J by 0 bases, with 12 bases between. CDR1 and CDR2 (germline): SNHLY, FYNNEI. Using immunoSEQ multiplex PCR, the repertoire was profiled, and TCRdb retains in-frame clones only, with some absent. The sample holds around 79,000 clones, about 90% seen once. Material: T cells isolated from PBMCs. The sequence derives from a human donor in good health. Some clones in this sample may be carry-over from other donors' samples. This rearrangement joins TRBV2 to TRBJ1-1, with D possibly being TRBD1 (6 bases). CDR3 nucleotides: TGTGCCAGCAATCTAGGGGGTCTGAACACTGAAGCTTTCTTT. It specifies CASNLGGLNTEAFF.